This T cell receptor beta chain was sequenced for a study of shared clonotypes between healthy human individuals. Study observations and caveats: Large sequencing depth failed to make sorted-subset sequencing complete, rarefaction showed.

Sequencing used immunoSEQ multiplex PCR; TCRdb keeps in-frame clones, though not all of them. In the table there are about 190,000 clones, 60% to 75% of which are singletons. Notes on this clone: The antigen is unknown.

The clonotype originates from a man between 25 and 39 years old in good health. The specimen was memory CD4+ T cells sorted from blood. Described subset: CD45RA-negative fraction.

The CDR3 spells CASSQDPFMGTFGGEQYF. The CDR3 DNA follows: TGTGCCAGCAGCCAAGATCCCTTTATGGGGACGTTTGGTGGGGAGCAGTACTTC. The chain links TRBV14 to TRBJ2-7; D assignment may be TRBD1 or TRBD2 (5 bases each). CDR1 is SGHDN, CDR2 FVKESK, per germline. The CDR3 is 18 amino acids. V lost 0 bases, J lost 7 bases, and 25 bases lay in between. Using reference TRBV14 and TRBJ2-7 for the parts outside the CDR3, the full variable domain is EAGVTQFPSHSVIEKGQTVTLRCDPISGHDNLYWYRRVMGKEIKFLLHFVKESKQDESGMPNNRFLAERTGGTYSTLKVQPAELEDSGVYFCASSQDPFMGTFGGEQYFGPGTRLTVT.